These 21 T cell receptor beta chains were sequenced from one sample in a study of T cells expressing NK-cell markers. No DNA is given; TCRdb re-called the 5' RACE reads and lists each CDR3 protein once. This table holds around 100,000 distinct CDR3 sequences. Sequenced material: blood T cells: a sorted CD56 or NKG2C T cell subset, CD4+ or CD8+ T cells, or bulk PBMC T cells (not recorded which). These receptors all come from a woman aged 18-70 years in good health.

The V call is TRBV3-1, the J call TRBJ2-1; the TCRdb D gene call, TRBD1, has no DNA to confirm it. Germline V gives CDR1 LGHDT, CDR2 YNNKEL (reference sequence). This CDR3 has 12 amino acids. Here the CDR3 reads CASSQLSNEQFF.

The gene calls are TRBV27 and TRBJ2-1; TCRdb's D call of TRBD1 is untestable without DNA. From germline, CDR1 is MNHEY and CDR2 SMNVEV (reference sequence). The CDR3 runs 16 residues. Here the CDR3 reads CASSSPVSTNPWAQFF.

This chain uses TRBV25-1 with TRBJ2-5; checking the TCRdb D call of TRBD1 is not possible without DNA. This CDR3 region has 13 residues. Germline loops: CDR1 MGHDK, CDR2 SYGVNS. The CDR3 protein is CASSGDRGETQYF.

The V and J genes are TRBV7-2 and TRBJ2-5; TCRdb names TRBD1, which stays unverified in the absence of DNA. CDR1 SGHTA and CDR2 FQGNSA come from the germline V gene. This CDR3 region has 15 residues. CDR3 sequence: CASSSLGGVQETQYF.

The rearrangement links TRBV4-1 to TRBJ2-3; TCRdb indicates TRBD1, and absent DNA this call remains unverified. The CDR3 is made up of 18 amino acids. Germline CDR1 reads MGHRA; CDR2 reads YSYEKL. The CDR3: CASSHPPGRGVSTDTQYF.

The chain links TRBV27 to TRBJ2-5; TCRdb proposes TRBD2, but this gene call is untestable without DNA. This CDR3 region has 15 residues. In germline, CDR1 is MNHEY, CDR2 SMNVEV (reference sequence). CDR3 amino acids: CASSLVAKSPETQYF.

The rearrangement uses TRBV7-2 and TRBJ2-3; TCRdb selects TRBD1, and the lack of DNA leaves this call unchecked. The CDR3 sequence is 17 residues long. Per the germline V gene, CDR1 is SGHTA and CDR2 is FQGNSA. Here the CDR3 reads CASSPRDHLWGTDTQYF.

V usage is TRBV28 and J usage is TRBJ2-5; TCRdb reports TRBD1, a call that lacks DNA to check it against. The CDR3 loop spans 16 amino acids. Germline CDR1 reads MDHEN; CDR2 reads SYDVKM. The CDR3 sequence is CASSFTPSPLRETQYF.

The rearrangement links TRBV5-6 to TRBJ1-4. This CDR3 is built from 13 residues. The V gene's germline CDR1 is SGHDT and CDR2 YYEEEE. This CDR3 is CASSLEEAGKLFF.

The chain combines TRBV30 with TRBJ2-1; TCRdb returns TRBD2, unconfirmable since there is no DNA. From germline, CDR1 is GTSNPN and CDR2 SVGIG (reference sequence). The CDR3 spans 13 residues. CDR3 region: CAWIGASYNEQFF.

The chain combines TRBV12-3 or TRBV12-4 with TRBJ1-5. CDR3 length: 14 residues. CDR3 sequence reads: CASSTHSLNQPQHF.

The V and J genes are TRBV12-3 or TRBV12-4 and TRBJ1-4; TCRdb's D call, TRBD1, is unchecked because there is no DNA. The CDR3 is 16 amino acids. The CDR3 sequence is CASSPGGLATNEKLFF.

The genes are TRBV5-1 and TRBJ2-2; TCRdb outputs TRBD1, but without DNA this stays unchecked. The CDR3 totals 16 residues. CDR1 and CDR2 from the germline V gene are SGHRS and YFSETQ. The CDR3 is CASSPLDREDTGELFF.

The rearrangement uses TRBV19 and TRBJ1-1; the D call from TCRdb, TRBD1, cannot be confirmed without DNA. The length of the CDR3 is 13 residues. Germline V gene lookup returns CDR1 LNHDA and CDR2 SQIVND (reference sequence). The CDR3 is CASSISRGTEAFF.

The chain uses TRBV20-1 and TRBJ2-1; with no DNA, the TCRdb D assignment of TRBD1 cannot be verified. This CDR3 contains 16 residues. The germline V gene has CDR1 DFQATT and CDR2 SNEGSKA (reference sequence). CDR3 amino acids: CSARTAWTGEGNEQFF.

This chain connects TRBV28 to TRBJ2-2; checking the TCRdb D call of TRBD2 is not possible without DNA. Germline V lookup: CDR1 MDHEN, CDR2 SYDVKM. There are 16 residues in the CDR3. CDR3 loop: CARTLTSGGFAGELSF.

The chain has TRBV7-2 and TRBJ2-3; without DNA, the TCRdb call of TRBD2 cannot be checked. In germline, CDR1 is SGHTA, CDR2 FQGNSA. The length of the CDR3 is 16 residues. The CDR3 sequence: CASSFRLAGGPDTQYF.

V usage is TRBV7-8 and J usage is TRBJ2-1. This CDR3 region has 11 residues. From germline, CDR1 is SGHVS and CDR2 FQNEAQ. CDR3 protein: CASSLAHPQFF. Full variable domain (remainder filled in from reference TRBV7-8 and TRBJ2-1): GAGVSQSPRYKVAKRGQDVALRCDPISGHVSLFWYQQALGQGPEFLTYFQNEAQLDKSGLPSDRFFAERPEGSVSTLKIQRTQQEDSAVYLCASSLAHPQFFGPGTRLTVL.

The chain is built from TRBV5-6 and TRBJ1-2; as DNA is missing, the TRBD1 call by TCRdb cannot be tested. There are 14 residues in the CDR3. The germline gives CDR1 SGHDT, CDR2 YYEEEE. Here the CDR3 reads CASSLLPTGSGYTF.

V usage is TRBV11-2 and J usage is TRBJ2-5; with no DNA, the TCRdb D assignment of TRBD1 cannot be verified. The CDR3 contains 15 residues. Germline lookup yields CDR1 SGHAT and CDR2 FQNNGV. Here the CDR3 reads CASSSSLQGAETQYF.

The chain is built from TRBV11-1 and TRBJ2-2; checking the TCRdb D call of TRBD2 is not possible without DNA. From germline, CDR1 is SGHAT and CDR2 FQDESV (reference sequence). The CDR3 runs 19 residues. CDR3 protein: CASSLLGGVGPTNTGELFF.